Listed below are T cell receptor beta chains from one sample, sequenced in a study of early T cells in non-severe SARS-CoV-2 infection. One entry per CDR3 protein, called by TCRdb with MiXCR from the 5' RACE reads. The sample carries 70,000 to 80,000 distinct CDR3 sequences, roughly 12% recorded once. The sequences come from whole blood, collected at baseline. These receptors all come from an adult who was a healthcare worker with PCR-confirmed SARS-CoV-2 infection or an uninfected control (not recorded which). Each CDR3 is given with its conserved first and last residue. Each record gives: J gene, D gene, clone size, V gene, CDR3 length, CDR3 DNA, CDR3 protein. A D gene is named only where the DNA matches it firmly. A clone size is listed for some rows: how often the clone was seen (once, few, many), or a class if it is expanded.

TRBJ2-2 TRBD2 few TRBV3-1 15 TGTGCCAGCAGCACGCACGGGGGGGCCACTGGGGAGCTGTTTTTT CASSTHGGATGELFF
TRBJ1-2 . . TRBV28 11 TGTGCCAGCCTCACGGGCCGGGGCTACACCTTC CASLTGRGYTF
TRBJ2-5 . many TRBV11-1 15 TGTGCCAGCAGCTTAGTTGGGGTAGTTAAAGAGACCCAGTACTTC CASSLVGVVKETQYF
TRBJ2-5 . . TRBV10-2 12 TGCGCCAGCAGTCGGGAGAAAGAGACCCAGTACTTC CASSREKETQYF
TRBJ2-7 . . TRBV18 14 TGTGCCAGCTCACCGGATGGACTGATCTACGAGCAGTACTTC CASSPDGLIYEQYF
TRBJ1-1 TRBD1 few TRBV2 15 TGTGCCAGCAGTAAATCAACCCCGACAGGGGCTGAAGCTTTCTTT CASSKSTPTGAEAFF
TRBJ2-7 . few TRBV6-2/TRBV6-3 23 TGTGCCAGCAGTTACTTGGCCTCCAGGGAAGGGCAACTCTCACAAGTGGACCCCTACGAGCAGTACTTC CASSYLASREGQLSQVDPYEQYF
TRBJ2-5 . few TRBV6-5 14 TGTGCCAGCAGTGCAATCCGGGGTAAAGAGACCCAGTACTTC CASSAIRGKETQYF
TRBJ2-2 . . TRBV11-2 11 TGTGCCAGCAGCAGGACCGGGGAGCTGTTTTTT CASSRTGELFF
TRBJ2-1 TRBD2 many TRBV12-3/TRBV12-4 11 TGTGCCAGCAGTTTAAGCCTAGCGGGGGTATTC CASSLSLAGVF
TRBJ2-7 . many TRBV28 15 TGTGCCAGCAGTTCCCCGGGCCCGAACCGCTACGAGCAGTACTTC CASSSPGPNRYEQYF
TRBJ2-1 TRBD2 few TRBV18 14 TGTGCCAGCTCACCGGGACTAGCGGACAATGAGCAGTTCTTC CASSPGLADNEQFF
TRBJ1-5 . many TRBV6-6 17 TGTGCCAGCAGTTACACCCAGATCGGGCCAGGCAATCAGCCCCAGCATTTT CASSYTQIGPGNQPQHF
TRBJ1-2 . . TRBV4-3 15 TGCGCCAGCAGCCAAGATCACATGTTGTACTATGGCTACACCTTC CASSQDHMLYYGYTF
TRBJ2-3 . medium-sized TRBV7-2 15 TGTGCCAGCAGCTTAGCGGGGGGTCGCACAGATACGCAGTATTTT CASSLAGGRTDTQYF
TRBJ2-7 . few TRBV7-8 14 TGTGCCAGCAGCTTAGGGAGGGGGGTATACGAGCAGTACTTC CASSLGRGVYEQYF
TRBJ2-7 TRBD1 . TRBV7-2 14 TGTGCCAGCAGCCCCGGGACAGGGTACCACGAGCAGTACTTC CASSPGTGYHEQYF
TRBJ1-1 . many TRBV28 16 TGTGCCAGCAGTTTATTGACCAGGGGACAGAACACTGAAGCTTTCTTT CASSLLTRGQNTEAFF
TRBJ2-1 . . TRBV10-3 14 TGTGCCATCAAAGAACAGGGAAGGTTGAGTGAGCAGTTCTTC CAIKEQGRLSEQFF
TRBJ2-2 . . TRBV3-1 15 TGTGCCAGCAGCAGCTACGACAGAAACACCGGGGAGCTGTTTTTT CASSSYDRNTGELFF
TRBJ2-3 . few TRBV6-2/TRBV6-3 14 TGTGCCAGCAGTTACTCCGGGCGCACAGATACGCAGTATTTT CASSYSGRTDTQYF
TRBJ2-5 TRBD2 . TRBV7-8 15 TGTGCCAGCAGCTTACGCGCAGGGAGGGAAGAGACCCAGTACTTC CASSLRAGREETQYF
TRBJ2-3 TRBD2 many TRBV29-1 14 TGCAGCGCCCGACTAGCGGGTAGCACAGATACGCAGTATTTT CSARLAGSTDTQYF
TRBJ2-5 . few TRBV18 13 TGTGCCAGCTCACCAAGGGTGCTGGAGACCCAGTACTTC CASSPRVLETQYF
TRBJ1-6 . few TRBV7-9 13 TGTGCCAGCTCAGGAGGGGATAATTCACCCCTCCACTTT CASSGGDNSPLHF
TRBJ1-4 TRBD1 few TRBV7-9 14 TGTGCCAGCAGCTCGGGACAGGGGGATGAAAAACTGTTTTTT CASSSGQGDEKLFF
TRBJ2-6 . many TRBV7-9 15 TGTGCCAGCAGCCCCCGGGTGGCTGGGGCCAACGTCCTGACTTTC CASSPRVAGANVLTF
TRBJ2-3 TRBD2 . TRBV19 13 TGTGCCAGCACGGGACTAGCGGGGGGGACGCAGTATTTT CASTGLAGGTQYF
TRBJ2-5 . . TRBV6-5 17 TGTGCCAGCAGTTATGGGTCCGGGGCCGTCAACCAAGAGACCCAGTACTTC CASSYGSGAVNQETQYF
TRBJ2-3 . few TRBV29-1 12 TGCAGCGTGGCAACTAGCACAGATACGCAGTATTTT CSVATSTDTQYF
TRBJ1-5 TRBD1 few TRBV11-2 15 TGTGCCAGCAGTGGCGGGACAGTTAGCAATCAGCCCCAGCATTTT CASSGGTVSNQPQHF
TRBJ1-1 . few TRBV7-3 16 TGTGCCAGCAGCTTAGGGCCCAGTGGGGTTCGGACTGAAGCTTTCTTT CASSLGPSGVRTEAFF
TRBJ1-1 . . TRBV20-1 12 TGCAGTGCTAGTTGGGGGTACTCTGAAGCTTTCTTT CSASWGYSEAFF
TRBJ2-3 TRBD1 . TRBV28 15 TGTGCCAGCAGTTTAGGGACAGGGGCTCCAGATACGCAGTATTTT CASSLGTGAPDTQYF
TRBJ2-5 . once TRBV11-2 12 TGTGCCAGCAGCTTAAACCCAGAGACCCAGTACTTC CASSLNPETQYF
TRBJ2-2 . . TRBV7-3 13 TGTGCCAGCAGCCATACGGGGTCCGGGGAGCTGTTTTTT CASSHTGSGELFF
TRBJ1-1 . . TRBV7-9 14 TGTGCCAGCAGCCACTCTATAGGGCTTCTGGAAGCTTTCTTT CASSHSIGLLEAFF
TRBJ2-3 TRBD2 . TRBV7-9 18 TGTGCCAGCAGCTTACCGCTAGCGGCTGTTGCTCGAACAGATACGCAGTATTTT CASSLPLAAVARTDTQYF
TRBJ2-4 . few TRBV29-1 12 TGCAGCGCCACGGCGGGCGGGGACATTCAGTACTTC CSATAGGDIQYF
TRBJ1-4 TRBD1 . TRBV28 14 TGTGCCAGCAGTCGGGACAGGGCGAGTGAAAAACTGTTTTTT CASSRDRASEKLFF
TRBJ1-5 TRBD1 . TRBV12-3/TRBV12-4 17 TGTGCCAGCAGTTTAGAGGGGACAGGGACCATAGCGAGGCCCCAGCATTTT CASSLEGTGTIARPQHF
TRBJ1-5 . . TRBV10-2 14 TGCGCCAGCAGGGACCGGACAGGCAATCAGCCCCAGCATTTT CASRDRTGNQPQHF
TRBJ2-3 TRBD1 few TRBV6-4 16 TGTGCCAGCAGTCCTGGACAGGGATATAGCACAGATACGCAGTATTTT CASSPGQGYSTDTQYF
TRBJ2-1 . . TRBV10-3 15 TGTGCCATCAGTGCATCGACGCGGGGTATCGATGAGCAGTTCTTC CAISASTRGIDEQFF